The 5 T cell receptor beta chains below were found in one sample sequenced in a study of shared clonotypes between healthy human individuals (dated by TCRdb to about 2020). Libraries came from the immunoSEQ multiplex PCR assay. TCRdb carries this immuneACCESS record with in-frame sequences only. Its versions omit some clonotypes, under half of them owing to an unresolved V gene in the studies checked, with the rest unexplained. A total of roughly 2,000,000 clones appear in this sample, around 95% of them only once. More than 1.5% of the sample is in the top ten clones. For the CD8 naive samples, CD45RO-negative cells were positively selected for CCR7, yielding a CD45RA+CCR7+ population from which TemRA cells were excluded. Sequencing was performed on naive CD8+ T cells from PBMCs. The sample's cell subset or site label is to be understood as: CD45RA+CCR7+. The source of these receptors is a man aged 18 to 29 in good health. Some clones in this sample may be carry-over from other donors' samples.

This chain joins TRBV9 and TRBJ2-7, with 9 bases lining up with TRBD2. CDR1 and CDR2 (germline): SGDLS, YYNGEE. The CDR3 is 16 amino acids. The junction had 10 bases not matched to a gene; V was cut back by 3 bases and J by 3 bases. The DNA of the CDR3 is TGTGCCAGCAGCGCCGGAGGGGCAGCGGGAGGCTACGAGCAGTACTTC. As protein: CASSAGGAAGGYEQYF.

The V and J genes are TRBV15 and TRBJ2-7, with TRBD1 identical over 8 bases. CDR3 length: 15 amino acids. Per the germline V gene, CDR1 is LNHNV and CDR2 is YYDKDF (reference sequence). Trimming took 1 base from V and 2 from J; bases not matched to a gene: 4. CDR3 bases: TGTGCCACCAGCAGAGTGACAGGGGACCCCTACGAGCAGTACTTC. Translating gives CATSRVTGDPYEQYF.

This clone was seen just once. This sample also contains other DNA sequences that code for the same CDR3. J is TRBJ2-7 and V is TRBV27; 9 bases are shared with TRBD1. The V gene end was trimmed by 0 bases and the J gene end by 1 base; junction bases not matched to a gene: 1. CDR1 is MNHEY and CDR2 is SMNVEV in the germline V gene (reference sequence). The CDR3 has 15 amino acids. As DNA, the CDR3 is TGTGCCAGCAGTTTATCGGGGACAGGGTCCTACGAGCAGTACTTC. Residues: CASSLSGTGSYEQYF.

V usage is TRBV13 and J usage is TRBJ2-5, with 9 bases aligning to TRBD2. CDR1 PRHDT and CDR2 FYEKMQ come from the germline V gene (reference sequence). V dropped 4 bases and J dropped 4; count of bases not matched to a gene: 4. The CDR3 contains 14 residues. The CDR3 region has the DNA TGTGCCAGCAGCTCGGGGACTAGCAGAGAGACCCAGTACTTC. Its translation: CASSSGTSRETQYF.

The CDR3 here is CASSLLGTGAFGKNIQYF. DNA for the CDR3: TGTGCCAGCAGTTTATTAGGGACAGGGGCGTTTGGCAAAAACATTCAGTACTTC. The chain couples TRBV27 to TRBJ2-4, with 10 positions matching TRBD1. CDR3 length: 18 residues. The germline V gene encodes CDR1 MNHEY and CDR2 SMNVEV (reference sequence). Trimming at V came to 1 base and at J to 3 bases, leaving 9 bases not matched to a gene.